This TCR beta chain was identified in a study of early T cells in non-severe SARS-CoV-2 infection. Study as a whole: Unpaired chains resulted from sequencing bulk RNA of unsorted whole blood. Study-wide results and limits: Anti-spike CD8 responses were favored by VDJdb matching, which missed private and CD4 specificities.

As part of library construction, unique molecular identifiers were attached to individual cDNA molecules. From the 5' RACE reads, TCRdb called clonotypes with MiXCR, one entry per CDR3 protein. Of 60,000 to 75,000 distinct CDR3 sequences in the sample, around an eighth are singletons; the top ten hold 1.2% to 1.5%. This clonotype has just a few counts. Its target is not known. The CDR3 extends over 11 amino acids. Trimming left V 2 bases short and J 4 bases short, with 3 bases between. Germline CDR1 and CDR2: MDHEN and SYDVKM. This chain uses TRBV28 with TRBJ2-7; D not resolved. The sequence came from an adult who was a healthcare worker with PCR-confirmed SARS-CoV-2 infection or an uninfected control (not recorded which). The material sequenced was whole blood, taken at baseline. The CDR3 loop is CASSLTYEQYF. The CDR3 coding sequence is TGTGCCAGCAGTTTAACTTACGAGCAGTACTTC.